The present TCR beta chain was sequenced within a study of OX40 agonist ivuxolimab in advanced cancers. In the study overall: Two patients with cutaneous melanoma and one with hepatocellular carcinoma, three in total, showed partial responses.

Germline V CDR1 and CDR2: MNHNY, SVGAGI (reference sequence). The CDR3 covers 15 residues. Trimming removed 5 bases from V and 7 bases from J; junction bases left unmatched: 4. TCRdb's table, derived via immunoSEQ multiplex PCR, lists solely in-frame clones and lacks some. Counted here are about 61,000 clones, under 85% occurring once; the ten biggest clones make up less than 3.5%. This sequence was found in an adult with an advanced solid tumor such as melanoma, head and neck, liver or kidney cancer. The J gene is TRBJ2-1, the V gene TRBV6-6; 14 positions match TRBD2. This specimen was CD4+ or CD8+ T cells sorted from blood, taken in a trial of the OX40 agonist ivuxolimab. CDR3 in DNA: TGTGCCAGCAGTAAGGGACTAGCGGGGGTGAATGAGCAGTTCTTC. Protein sequence: CASSKGLAGVNEQFF.